The sequence of this TCR beta chain was determined in a study of CD8+CD57+ T cells in acquired aplastic anemia. Study overall: DNA from sorted CD4+ and CD8+ cells averaged around 3.2 ug.

This CDR3 has 16 amino acids. CDR1 and CDR2 (germline): SGDLS, YYNGEE. The germline V and J ends were trimmed by 0 bases and 4 bases, with 16 bases remaining between them. Genomic DNA, the template, was used for profiling of the TCR beta VDJ and CDR3. TCRdb called the reads again in MiXCR, with one record for every CDR3 protein. The table shows approximately 160,000 distinct CDR3 sequences, with around 45% occurring only once. The sample holds many counts of this clonotype. This clonotype was sampled from a human donor in good health. The V gene is TRBV9, the J gene TRBJ1-1; D is possibly TRBD1 (5 bases). The material sequenced was sorted CD4+, CD8+, or CD8+CD57+ T cells (not recorded which) from PBMCs. The CDR3 DNA is TGTGCCAGCAGCGTAGGCCCCACAGGCTTGGGCACTGAAGCTTTCTTT. Its translation: CASSVGPTGLGTEAFF.